The clone carrying this TCR beta chain has only one observation. V was clipped by 1 base and J by 8 bases, with 11 bases between them. This CDR3 region has 13 residues. Germline CDR1 reads KGHSH; CDR2 reads LQKENI. This sample was included in a study of control samples from healthy donors and cancer patients. This table comes from immunoSEQ multiplex PCR, and its TCRdb copy is limited to in-frame clones, with some not included. The sample yields 25,000 to 35,000 clones, around 80% seen once. This clonotype was sampled from a man in his sixties with head and neck cancer. Sequencing was performed on PBMCs. V usage is TRBV18 and J usage is TRBJ1-2; no firm D call. The CDR3, as DNA: TGTGCCAGCTCACCACTCCGAACAGAGGGCTACACCTTC. It is translated as CASSPLRTEGYTF. Together with reference TRBV18 and TRBJ1-2, the CDR3 gives the full variable domain: NAGVMQNPRHLVRRRGQEARLRCSPMKGHSHVYWYRQLPEEGLKFMVYLQKENIIDESGMPKERFSAEFPKEGPSILRIQQVVRGDSAAYFCASSPLRTEGYTFGSGTRLTVV.